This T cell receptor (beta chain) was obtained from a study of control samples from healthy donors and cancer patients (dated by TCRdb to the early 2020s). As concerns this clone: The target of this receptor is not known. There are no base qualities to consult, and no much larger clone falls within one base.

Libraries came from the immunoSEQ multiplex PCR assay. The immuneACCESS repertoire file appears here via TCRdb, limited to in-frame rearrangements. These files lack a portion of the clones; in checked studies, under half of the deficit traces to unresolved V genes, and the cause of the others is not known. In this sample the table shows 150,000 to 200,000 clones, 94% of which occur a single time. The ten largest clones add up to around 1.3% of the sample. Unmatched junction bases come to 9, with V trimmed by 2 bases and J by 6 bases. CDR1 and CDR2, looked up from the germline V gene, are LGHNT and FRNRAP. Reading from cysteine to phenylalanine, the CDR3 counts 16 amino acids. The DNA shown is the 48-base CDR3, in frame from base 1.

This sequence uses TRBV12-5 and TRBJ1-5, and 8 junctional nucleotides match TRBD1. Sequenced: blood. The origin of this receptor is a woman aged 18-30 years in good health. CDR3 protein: CASGLLSGGAGQPQHF. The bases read TGTGCTAGTGGTTTGCTCTCAGGGGGCGCGGGTCAGCCCCAGCATTTT.